This entry concerns a single T cell receptor beta chain. Its antigen is not identified. These data originate in a study of response to subunit inactivated influenza vaccine. Points from the study as a whole: T cells newly recruited by each seasonal influenza vaccination are few, the authors suggested.

TCRdb re-called the RT-PCR reads through MiXCR, storing one row per CDR3 protein. The table includes approximately 570,000 distinct CDR3 sequences, 6% to 9% detected once. Sample: PBMCs from blood, taken about 24 months after vaccination. The clonotype originates from a man aged 50 to 75 who received an inactivated influenza vaccine.

The chain's CDR3 is CSWMPQETQYF. The CDR3 DNA reads TGCAGCTGGATGCCCCAAGAGACCCAGTACTTC. This chain joins TRBV20-1 and TRBJ2-5; no definite D call. Germline values: CDR1 DFQATT, CDR2 SNEGSKA (reference sequence). The CDR3 extends over 11 amino acids.